Below, 28 T cell receptor beta chains from the same sample are listed, as sequenced in a study of cytomegalovirus exposure and HLA in healthy donors (dated by TCRdb to the late 2010s). The method behind the library was the immunoSEQ multiplex PCR assay. For the multiplex PCR, a mixture combining 60 forward primers for TCR Vbeta segments and 13 reverse primers for TCR Jbeta segments was used. The source is immuneACCESS, and TCRdb retained only in-frame sequences with V and J called. Part of the clones is not carried over; for the studies checked, unresolved V genes explain less than half of this, and the remainder is unexplained. The sample table contains about 160,000 clones; only one count was recorded for 70% to 80% of them. The ten largest clonotypes hold about 1.3% of the sample. Sequencing was done on a sample of PBMCs. The receptors shown here come from a woman between 50 and 59 years old in good health and CMV-seronegative.

The V gene is TRBV25-1, the J gene TRBJ2-1, with D unclear. V was cut by 7 bases and J by 7 bases, with 8 bases left in between. CDR3 size: 11 residues. Germline loops: CDR1 MGHDK, CDR2 SYGVNS. The CDR3: CASTLMNEQFF. The CDR3 DNA reads as TGTGCCAGCACCTTAATGAATGAGCAGTTCTTC.

This clone has just one count. The CDR3 loop reads CASSITGTVNTEAFF. The CDR3 nucleotides are TGTGCCAGCAGCATCACCGGGACAGTGAACACTGAAGCTTTCTTT. This rearrangement joins TRBV7-3 to TRBJ1-1, with 7 nucleotides matching TRBD1. The CDR3 is 15 amino acids. Losses at the gene ends were 5 bases for V and 0 bases for J; bases not matched to a gene: 6. Per germline, CDR1 SGHTA and CDR2 FQGTGA.

This clone was detected only a few times. CDR3 bases: TGTGCCAGCAGCGTAGGGCCGGCGAGGATTAACACTGAAGCTTTCTTT. The encoded protein is CASSVGPARINTEAFF. This chain joins TRBV9 and TRBJ1-1; D remains unclear. CDR3 length: 16 residues. Germline V gives CDR1 SGDLS, CDR2 YYNGEE. V shed 0 bases and J shed 2 bases, with 14 bases lying between them. Full variable domain (missing parts from reference TRBV9 and TRBJ1-1): DSGVTQTPKHLITATGQRVTLRCSPRSGDLSVYWYQQSLDQGLQFLIQYYNGEERAKGNILERFSAQQFPDLHSELNLSSLELGDSALYFCASSVGPARINTEAFFGQGTRLTVV.

This chain uses TRBV7-9 with TRBJ1-1, with D possibly matching TRBD1 (6 bases). The ends were cut back, 6 bases at V and 4 bases at J, with 12 bases in the middle. The CDR3 spans 13 residues. CDR1 SEHNR and CDR2 FQNEAQ come from the germline V gene (reference sequence). The CDR3 DNA reads TGTGCCAGCAGTTTACAGGGTGCCACTGAAGCTTTCTTT. The encoded protein is CASSLQGATEAFF.

CDR3 nucleotide sequence: TGTGCCAGCAGCCCGAGGGGGCCAAGGGGAGGTCGGGGCTACACCTTC. Translated, it gives CASSPRGPRGGRGYTF. This chain uses TRBV9 with TRBJ1-2, with 7 bases aligning to TRBD1. V dropped 4 bases and J dropped 8; count of bases not matched to a gene: 17. Per the germline V gene, CDR1 is SGDLS and CDR2 is YYNGEE. This CDR3 spans 16 amino acids.

This chain joins TRBV18 and TRBJ1-1; 9 nucleotides line up with TRBD1. Germline V CDR1 and CDR2: KGHSH, LQKENI. This CDR3 is built from 18 residues. Germline trimming cut 3 bases from V and 4 bases from J; bases unmatched to any gene: 15. The CDR3 nucleotides read TGTGCCAGCTCACCTCCAACCGGGACAGGGCTGTTTGGCACTGAAGCTTTCTTT. Translating it yields CASSPPTGTGLFGTEAFF. The full variable domain, with the rest looked up from reference TRBV18 and TRBJ1-1, is NAGVMQNPRHLVRRRGQEARLRCSPMKGHSHVYWYRQLPEEGLKFMVYLQKENIIDESGMPKERFSAEFPKEGPSILRIQQVVRGDSAAYFCASSPPTGTGLFGTEAFFGQGTRLTVV.

The chain combines TRBV5-5 with TRBJ2-6; 9 nucleotides match TRBD1. The CDR3 loop spans 16 amino acids. V lost 5 bases to trimming and J lost 0 bases; unmatched junction nucleotides: 3. Per germline, CDR1 SGHKS and CDR2 YYEKEE (reference sequence). The CDR3 loop is CASSDRGSSGANVLTF. CDR3 DNA sequence: TGTGCCAGCAGTGACAGGGGGAGCTCTGGGGCCAACGTCCTGACTTTC. The whole variable domain, filled in from reference TRBV5-5 and TRBJ2-6, reads DAGVTQSPTHLIKTRGQQVTLRCSPISGHKSVSWYQQVLGQGPQFIFQYYEKEERGRGNFPDRFSARQFPNYSSELNVNALLLGDSALYLCASSDRGSSGANVLTFGAGSRLTVL.

The chain links TRBV4-3 to TRBJ2-7; possible D gene TRBD1, 6 bases. This CDR3 has 15 residues. CDR1 LGHNA and CDR2 YSLEER come from the germline V gene. Trimming took off 0 bases at V and 8 bases at J, with 17 bases between the two ends. CDR3 protein: CASSQELRQVFKQYF. As DNA, the CDR3 is TGCGCCAGCAGCCAAGAGTTAAGACAGGTCTTTAAGCAGTACTTC.

This chain's CDR3 is CASSSYTFDFSNQPQHF. CDR3 DNA: TGTGCCAGCAGCTCGTATACATTCGACTTTAGCAATCAGCCCCAGCATTTT. This chain joins TRBV5-6 and TRBJ1-5; D is unclear. Per germline, CDR1 SGHDT and CDR2 YYEEEE. There are 17 residues in the CDR3. V was shortened by 3 bases and J by 0 bases, with 16 bases between the two germline ends.

The genes are TRBV5-4 and TRBJ2-7, with 13 bases identical to TRBD2. With 3 bases clipped from V and 4 bases from J, the junction kept 7 bases outside the gene matches. There are 16 residues in the CDR3. Germline lookup yields CDR1 SGHNT and CDR2 YYREEE (reference sequence). The CDR3 region has the DNA TGTGCCAGCAGCTCCGGGACTAGCGGGACAAGATACGAGCAGTACTTC. It encodes CASSSGTSGTRYEQYF.

With respect to this clone: Germline and junction disagree at one end, which may indicate a read error. The rearrangement links TRBV5-4 to TRBJ1-3; TRBD1 matches 7 bases. CDR1 and CDR2 from the germline V gene are SGHNT and YYREEE (reference sequence). The length of the CDR3 is 15 residues. CDR3 amino acids: CASGPRGDSRNTIYF. In DNA form, the CDR3 reads TGTGCCAGCGGCCCCAGGGGGGACTCTCGAAACACCATATATTTT.

V gene TRBV18 combines with J gene TRBJ2-6; D ambiguous. V was trimmed by 3 bases and J by 0 bases, leaving 9 bases between them. CDR3 length: 16 residues. The germline V gene has CDR1 KGHSH and CDR2 LQKENI. The CDR3 nucleotides read TGTGCCAGCTCACCTTTTTCCCGCTCTGGGGCCAACGTCCTGACTTTC. Amino acids: CASSPFSRSGANVLTF.

This clone has only a few counts. The V gene is TRBV7-3, the J gene TRBJ2-6, with D perhaps matching TRBD2 (6 bases). The CDR3 is 17 amino acids. The germline V gene encodes CDR1 SGHTA and CDR2 FQGTGA. V shed 5 bases and J shed 0 bases, with 14 bases lying between them. The CDR3 DNA reads as TGTGCCAGCAGCCCCATCGGCGGGACCTCTGGGGCCAACGTCCTGACTTTC. Its translation is CASSPIGGTSGANVLTF.

This chain links TRBV14 with TRBJ1-4, with TRBD1 as a possible D gene (5 bases). The CDR3 is 16 amino acids. CDR1 and CDR2 (germline): SGHDN, FVKESK. Trimming took off 1 base at V and 8 bases at J, with 17 bases between the two ends. The CDR3 loop reads CASSQVHGASGEKLFF. CDR3 DNA sequence: TGTGCCAGCAGCCAAGTTCATGGGGCAAGTGGAGAAAAACTGTTTTTT. The variable domain in full, with the rest retrieved from reference TRBV14 and TRBJ1-4, is EAGVTQFPSHSVIEKGQTVTLRCDPISGHDNLYWYRRVMGKEIKFLLHFVKESKQDESGMPNNRFLAERTGGTYSTLKVQPAELEDSGVYFCASSQVHGASGEKLFFGSGTQLSVL.

The chain has TRBV5-1 and TRBJ2-5, with no clear D. V was clipped by 4 bases and J by 3 bases, with 16 bases between them. This CDR3 contains 15 residues. Looked up from germline, CDR1 is SGHRS and CDR2 is YFSETQ. The CDR3 loop is CASSLISAGEETQYF. The CDR3 nucleotides are TGCGCCAGCAGCCTTATCTCGGCTGGAGAAGAGACCCAGTACTTC.

The rearrangement uses TRBV7-6 and TRBJ2-7, with TRBD2 as a possible D gene (7 bases). CDR1 is SGHVS, CDR2 FNYEAQ, per germline. The V gene lost 1 base and the J gene lost 3 bases, with 10 bases spanning the gap. This CDR3 is 14 amino acids long. In DNA form, the CDR3 reads TGTGCCAGCAGCTTAGGGGGAGGGGGCTACGAGCAGTACTTC. The encoded protein is CASSLGGGGYEQYF.

The J gene is TRBJ2-2, the V gene TRBV7-2, with 12 bases that match TRBD2. Germline lookup yields CDR1 SGHTA and CDR2 FQGNSA. CDR3 length: 15 residues. Unmatched junction bases numbered 3, after V lost 4 bases and J lost 6 bases. CDR3 amino acids: CASSSLAGGPGELFF. The DNA for the CDR3 is TGTGCCAGCAGCTCACTAGCGGGGGGCCCCGGGGAGCTGTTTTTT.

The J gene is TRBJ2-1, the V gene TRBV7-9; 11 bases agree with TRBD2. Germline CDR1 and CDR2: SEHNR and FQNEAQ (reference sequence). The CDR3 runs to 16 residues. The J segment lost 5 bases and the V segment lost 2 bases, leaving 5 bases of the junction unmatched. The CDR3 loop is CASSLLAGGPNNEQFF. CDR3 sequence (DNA): TGTGCCAGCAGCTTACTAGCGGGGGGCCCAAACAATGAGCAGTTCTTC.

This clone was observed a handful of times. The chain links TRBV28 to TRBJ2-1, with TRBD2 matching 8 bases. J gave up 0 bases and V 11 bases, and 0 bases lay outside the gene matches. Germline loops: CDR1 MDHEN, CDR2 SYDVKM. There are 12 residues in the CDR3. For the CDR3, the DNA is TGTGCCGCGGGGGGCTCCTACAATGAGCAGTTCTTC. It specifies CAAGGSYNEQFF.

The table lists this clone with a count of one. The chain has TRBV6-5 and TRBJ2-7; D ambiguous. Germline V gene sequence: CDR1 MNHEY, CDR2 SVGAGI. V lost 5 bases and J lost 5, with 13 bases in between. The CDR3 runs 13 residues. CDR3: CASSPRLENEQYF. For the CDR3, the DNA is TGTGCCAGCAGTCCTCGCCTCGAGAACGAGCAGTACTTC.

The V call is TRBV7-3, the J call TRBJ2-1; D is perhaps TRBD1 (6 bases). The CDR3 loop spans 15 amino acids. V was pared by 2 bases and J by 7 bases, with 15 bases between. Germline-derived CDR1 and CDR2 are SGHTA and FQGTGA. CDR3: CASSLEGHLLNEQFF. Written as DNA, the CDR3 is TGTGCCAGCAGCTTAGAGGGACACCTCCTGAATGAGCAGTTCTTC.

Points on this clone: No conserved phenylalanine or tryptophan ends this CDR3, so it is likely a read error. CDR3: CASSEGHLMNTEAFL. In DNA form, the CDR3 reads TGTGCCAGCAGTGAAGGACACCTCATGAACACTGAAGCTTTCCTT. The chain uses TRBV2 and TRBJ1-1, with no clear D. Trimming took 1 base from V and 0 from J, leaving 9 bases between them. This CDR3 contains 15 residues. CDR1 and CDR2 from the germline V gene are SNHLY and FYNNEI.

This clone showed up just a few times. The chain combines TRBV10-3 with TRBJ2-1; no clear D gene. V was clipped by 0 bases and J by 8 bases, with 11 bases between them. The CDR3 is made up of 14 amino acids. Germline loops: CDR1 ENHRY, CDR2 SYGVKD. The CDR3 protein is CAISESNPGDEQFF. The CDR3 DNA reads TGTGCCATCAGTGAGTCGAATCCAGGCGATGAGCAGTTCTTC.

The genes are TRBV4-1 and TRBJ2-7; possibly TRBD2 for D (5 bases). CDR3 length equals 20 residues. Trimming removed 1 base at V and 3 bases at J, with 28 bases between. CDR1 is MGHRA and CDR2 is YSYEKL in the germline V gene. The CDR3 is CASSQAEGVVRRNRVYEQYF. As DNA, the CDR3 is TGCGCCAGCAGCCAAGCCGAGGGAGTGGTCCGGAGAAATCGCGTCTACGAGCAGTACTTC.

This rearrangement joins TRBV19 to TRBJ1-5; D is unresolved. The CDR3 is 15 amino acids. V lost 10 bases, J lost 4 bases, and 20 bases lay in between. Germline loops: CDR1 LNHDA, CDR2 SQIVND (reference sequence). The CDR3 coding sequence is TGTGCCACGTGGGCCTCCGGGGTAACAAATCAGCCCCAGCATTTT. Protein: CATWASGVTNQPQHF. The complete variable domain, with remaining parts taken from reference TRBV19 and TRBJ1-5, reads DGGITQSPKYLFRKEGQNVTLSCEQNLNHDAMYWYRQDPGQGLRLIYYSQIVNDFQKGDIAEGYSVSREKKESFPLTVTSAQKNPTAFYLCATWASGVTNQPQHFGDGTRLSIL.

The CDR3, as DNA: TGTGCCACCTCAAAGGGACAGGGAAGAGGGACCGGGGAGCTGTTTTTT. Amino acids: CATSKGQGRGTGELFF. The V and J genes are TRBV19 and TRBJ2-2, with 9 bases matching TRBD1. Germline V gene data show CDR1 as LNHDA and CDR2 as SQIVND (reference sequence). V shed 10 bases, J shed 5 bases, and the junction held 14 bases outside the gene matches. The CDR3 is made up of 16 amino acids.

The CDR3 protein is CASSLFGTQTEAFF. DNA for the CDR3: TGTGCCAGCAGCTTATTTGGGACACAAACTGAAGCTTTCTTT. V usage is TRBV7-2 and J usage is TRBJ1-1, with D maybe TRBD1 (6 bases). CDR3 size: 14 residues. Trimming pared 2 bases from V and 5 bases from J, leaving 12 bases between. The germline V gene encodes CDR1 SGHTA and CDR2 FQGNSA.

V gene TRBV27 combines with J gene TRBJ2-7, with TRBD2 as a possible D gene (5 bases). Trimming removed 5 bases at V and 2 bases at J, with 16 bases between. This CDR3 spans 15 amino acids. Germline assignment: CDR1 MNHEY and CDR2 SMNVEV (reference sequence). CDR3 coding DNA: TGTGCCAGCAGTCAGACAACTTCGGGGACCTACGAGCAGTACTTC. It translates to CASSQTTSGTYEQYF.